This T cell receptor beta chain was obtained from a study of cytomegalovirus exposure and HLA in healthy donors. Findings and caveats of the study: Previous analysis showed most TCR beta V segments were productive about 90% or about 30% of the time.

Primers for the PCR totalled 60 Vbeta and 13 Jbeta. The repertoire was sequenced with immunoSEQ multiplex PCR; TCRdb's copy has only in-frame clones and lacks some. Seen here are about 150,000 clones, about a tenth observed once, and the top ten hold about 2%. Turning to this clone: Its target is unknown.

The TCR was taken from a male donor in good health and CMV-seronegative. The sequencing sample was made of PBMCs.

CDR3 nucleotide sequence: TGTGCCAGCAGCTCCGACAGGGGACGGGAGCTGTTTTTT. Translated: CASSSDRGRELFF. The chain carries TRBV7-8 and TRBJ2-2; 8 nucleotides agree with TRBD1. The CDR3 contains 13 residues. The junction had 4 bases not matched to a gene; V was cut back by 4 bases and J by 9 bases. Germline V gene data show CDR1 as SGHVS and CDR2 as FQNEAQ. The full variable domain, completed using reference TRBV7-8 and TRBJ2-2, is GAGVSQSPRYKVAKRGQDVALRCDPISGHVSLFWYQQALGQGPEFLTYFQNEAQLDKSGLPSDRFFAERPEGSVSTLKIQRTQQEDSAVYLCASSSDRGRELFFGEGSRLTVL.